This T cell receptor (beta chain) was sequenced during a study of shared clonotypes between healthy human individuals. Overall study context: Per donor, CD8 memory used one plate, CD8 naive used two, CD4 memory used three and CD4 naive used three. Study outcomes and limitations: Investigators collected only blood, and repertoires in tissues likely differ.

It was at deep level that the assay was run. TCRdb keeps only in-frame clones here, not all; method: immunoSEQ multiplex PCR. The sample lists 600,000 to 750,000 clones, 72% seen once, with under 2% in the top ten. This CDR3 has 12 residues. Germline CDR1 and CDR2: SGHTA and FQGTGA. Trimming removed 6 bases at V and 10 bases at J, with 15 bases between. A note on this clone: The antigen remains undetermined.

A CD45RA+ naive subset and a CD45RA-negative memory subset were split from CD4+ cells. This TCR was recovered from a woman under 40 in good health. Sequencing was carried out using memory CD4+ T cells sorted from blood. Regarding subset: CD45RA-negative fraction. The genes are TRBV7-3 and TRBJ1-1; perhaps TRBD1 as D (6 bases). The CDR3 is CASSLDGGVAFF. Written as DNA, the CDR3 is TGTGCCAGCAGTCTAGATGGGGGCGTAGCTTTCTTT.